This T cell receptor beta chain was captured by sequencing in a study of T cell responses to AZD1222 COVID-19 vaccine. The wider study: It was second doses at about 4 or about 12 weeks that were pooled.

Produced via immunoSEQ multiplex PCR; TCRdb's table is partial and in-frame only. The sample comprises roughly 100,000 clones, approximately 84% of which are singletons, and about 15% rests with the top ten. The CDR3 runs to 16 residues. Trimming took 2 bases from V and 1 from J, leaving 15 bases between them. Germline assignment: CDR1 SGHDT and CDR2 YYEEEE. The gene calls are TRBV5-6 and TRBJ1-1; D is possibly TRBD1 (5 bases). This TCR was sampled from an adult in good health. The source material was peripheral blood, sampled on day 0 of AZD1222 vaccination. CDR3 sequence (DNA): TGTGCCAGCAGCTTTAGGGGTCCCCTTGAGAACACTGAAGCTTTCTTT. Encoded protein: CASSFRGPLENTEAFF.